The following is a TCR beta chain sequence with its context. The table lists this clone with a count of one. Its antigen target is currently unknown. Base qualities are missing; no much larger clone stands one base away. The junction shows trimming of 5 bases on V and 2 bases on J, and the gene matches do not reach 8 bases of it. The germline V gene specifies SGHVS as CDR1 and FNYEAQ as CDR2. From the cysteine up to the phenylalanine, the CDR3 has a length of 15 residues. Kept here is only the CDR3 DNA, which spans 45 bases and is read in frame from base 1. At one collaborating source in Seattle, patients were enrolled during active infection and were followed longitudinally through the course of disease. Collaborating institutions collected whole blood in K2EDTA tubes following their own protocols. For TCRbeta analysis, collaborator samples were shipped as frozen whole blood, as isolated PBMCs, or as DNA extracted from either sample type.

TCRbeta CDR3 regions were amplified from genomic DNA by means of the immunoSEQ Assay, a bias-controlled multiplex PCR. In the authors' own workflow: Within the assay, amplification of reference gene primers was used to estimate how many nucleated cells each sample contained. To quantify the absolute abundance of each unique TCRbeta CDR3 rearrangement, sequence reads were collapsed and filtered. For each sample, productive Simpson clonality was calculated as the square root of Simpson's diversity index across productive rearrangements. The table comes from immuneACCESS by way of TCRdb, which keeps in-frame sequences with V and J called. Part of the clones is missing from these tables; in studies checked, under half for an unresolved V gene and the rest for unknown reasons. V, J and clone size were drawn from that table, and D and trimming were deduced from the DNA. Across this sample there are under 250,000 clones, with roughly 86% seen only once. Approximately 6.2% of the sample is held by the ten biggest clonotypes.

The sample is drawn from a study of blood T cell repertoires in COVID-19 (TCRdb year 2020). About the full investigation: Collaborator samples came from the United States, Italy and Spain and covered acute and convalescent phases of COVID-19. The dataset comprised deeply sampled blood TCRbeta repertoires from subjects exposed to, actively infected with, or recovered from COVID-19. HLA class I and class II types, where available, came from metadata supplied by the sample provider rather than from assay-based typing. The prospective study material was composed of cDNA or gDNA derived from T cells, B-cell-depleted T cells, or PBMCs. The samples were drawn from two sources: the first 160 participants of the ongoing ImmuneRACE study, and over 1,000 subjects contributed by 6 global collaborators. A de-identified subject ID, COVID-19 status, age in years and sex were almost always included in the sample metadata. The repertoires were released in a freely available public database intended as a resource for research on the immune response to SARS-CoV-2.

Study-wide findings and limitations: How much clinical and demographic metadata was included differed by source and by participant, and the metadata was provided uncurated.

The TCR comes from a woman of 80 years or more with COVID-19, enrolled during active disease. Sequenced sample: peripheral blood. The rearranged segments are TRBV7-6 and TRBJ1-2; 7 junctional bases match TRBD1. The sequenced DNA: TGTGCCAGCAGCATTACAGGGGACGGAAACTATGGCTACACCTTC. Its protein product is CASSITGDGNYGYTF. Extended through the reference TRBV7-6 and TRBJ1-2 proteins, this CDR3 yields the full variable domain: GAGVSQSPRYKVTKRGQDVALRCDPISGHVSLYWYRQALGQGPEFLTYFNYEAQQDKSGLPNDRFSAERPEGSISTLTIQRTEQRDSAMYRCASSITGDGNYGYTFGSGTRLTVV.